This is a list of T cell receptor beta chains from one sample in a study of T cell changes during pregnancy in multiple sclerosis. Some clones are missing from TCRdb's copy, which holds only in-frame ones; the method was immunoSEQ multiplex PCR. The sample shows roughly 87,000 clones, around 93% of them seen only once. The sequenced sample was PBMCs, obtained in the first trimester of pregnancy. Receptors originate from a female donor in good health, serving as a control in a pregnancy study. Some clones in this sample may be carry-over from other donors' samples. The CDR3 runs from the conserved cysteine through the conserved F or W. The order of the fields is CDR3 length, J gene, clone size, D gene, V gene, CDR3 DNA, CDR3 protein. The D gene is left open where the match is weak. Some rows mark clone size as missing; the rest say once, few, many or name a class of expanded clone.

15,TRBJ2-3,.,TRBD2,TRBV2,TGTGCCAGCAAGTATCGAGCGGGAGGCGCAGATACGCAGTATTTT,CASKYRAGGADTQYF
19,TRBJ2-5,.,TRBD2,TRBV7-2,TGTGCCAGCAGCTCAAAGGGACTAGCGGGGGGGCCGGTCCAAGAGACCCAGTACTTC,CASSSKGLAGGPVQETQYF
16,TRBJ2-7,.,TRBD1,TRBV5-1,TGCGCCAGCAGCACCTTAGGGACAGGGCCCACCTACGAGCAGTACTTC,CASSTLGTGPTYEQYF
15,TRBJ1-2,.,.,TRBV28,TGTGCCAGCAGTTCAATATACAGGGTGTTGGGTGGCTACACCTTC,CASSSIYRVLGGYTF
15,TRBJ2-5,.,TRBD1,TRBV10-3,TGTGCCATCAGTATTACAGGGGAGAGGGCCGAGACCCAGTACTTC,CAISITGERAETQYF
16,TRBJ2-3,.,.,TRBV10-3,TGTGCCATCAGTGAGTTCGGGACTGGGAGCACAGATACGCAGTATTTT,CAISEFGTGSTDTQYF
13,TRBJ1-6,.,TRBD1,TRBV28,TGTGCCAGTAAATGGCAGGGGGAATCACCCCTCCACTTT,CASKWQGESPLHF
15,TRBJ1-1,once,TRBD1,TRBV28,TGTGCCAGCAGCCGTCCGGGACAGGGGAACACTGAAGCTTTCTTT,CASSRPGQGNTEAFF
14,TRBJ1-1,.,.,TRBV7-8,TGTGCCAGCACCACCTGGGAGGGAAGGGCTGAAGCTTTCTTT,CASTTWEGRAEAFF
17,TRBJ2-7,once,.,TRBV11-2,TGTGCCAGCAGCTCCGTGTCCCGACAGTCTGGCGTCTACGAGCAGTACTTC,CASSSVSRQSGVYEQYF
16,TRBJ2-2,.,.,TRBV7-9,TGTGCCAGCAGCCATTTATCGCTAGGGGGCACCGGGGAGCTGTTTTTT,CASSHLSLGGTGELFF
14,TRBJ1-2,few,.,TRBV10-3,TGTGCCATCAGTGATAACGGGGGGGCTGATGGCTACACCTTC,CAISDNGGADGYTF
14,TRBJ2-2,.,.,TRBV13,TGTGCCAGCAGCTTAGCCCACACCACCGGGGAGCTGTTTTTT,CASSLAHTTGELFF
15,TRBJ2-1,.,.,TRBV28,TGTGCCAGCAGTCCACGGAGCCCGAGATACAATGAGCAGTTCTTC,CASSPRSPRYNEQFF
16,TRBJ2-5,.,TRBD1,TRBV25-1,TGTGCCAGCAGTGAATCCGGGACAGGGAACTGGGAGACCCAGTACTTC,CASSESGTGNWETQYF
16,TRBJ2-1,.,.,TRBV10-3,TGTGCCATCAGTGAGTCGGGCTTTCTCTCCTACAATGAGCAGTTCTTC,CAISESGFLSYNEQFF
14,TRBJ2-7,.,.,TRBV5-5,TGTGCCAGCGTCCCCGGGGTTTTGCGAGGTGAGCAGTACTTC,CASVPGVLRGEQYF
17,TRBJ1-2,.,.,TRBV7-9,TGTGCCAGCAGTCGCACCAGGGTAGGGGCGGCTAACTATGGCTACACCTTC,CASSRTRVGAANYGYTF
15,TRBJ2-4,.,.,TRBV28,TGTGCCAGCAGTTCCCAGGACAGAAAAACAAACATTCAGTACTTC,CASSSQDRKTNIQYF
13,TRBJ2-7,.,TRBD1,TRBV5-4,TGTGCCAGCAGCGGGACAGGGTCGGACGAGCAGTACTTC,CASSGTGSDEQYF
16,TRBJ2-5,.,TRBD2,TRBV5-4,TGTGCCAGCAGCCCGGGACTAGCGGGGGGCCCCGAGACCCAGTACTTC,CASSPGLAGGPETQYF
15,TRBJ2-1,.,TRBD2,TRBV7-2,TGTGCCAGCAGCTTAGAGAGTGGGAGGGCCAATGAGCAGTTCTTC,CASSLESGRANEQFF
15,TRBJ1-3,few,.,TRBV7-9,TGTGCCAGCAACACAAACGCTTTCTCTGGAAACACCATATATTTT,CASNTNAFSGNTIYF
16,TRBJ1-1,.,TRBD1,TRBV28,TGTGCCAGCAGCACTCTGACAGGGGCGACAAACACTGAAGCTTTCTTT,CASSTLTGATNTEAFF
17,TRBJ2-3,.,TRBD1,TRBV11-2,TGTGCCAGCAGCTTAGAAGTTGGACAGGGTGCTGGAGATACGCAGTATTTT,CASSLEVGQGAGDTQYF
16,TRBJ2-7,.,TRBD2,TRBV28,TGTGCCAGCAGCAGACTAGCGGGGGTGATCTCCTACGAGCAGTACTTC,CASSRLAGVISYEQYF
15,TRBJ2-2,.,TRBD2,TRBV28,TGTGCCAGCAGATACGGGGGGGCCGGAACCGGGGAGCTGTTTTTT,CASRYGGAGTGELFF
14,TRBJ1-6,.,TRBD1,TRBV2,TGTGCCAGCAGTGCGGGACAGGGGGTTTCACCCCTCCACTTT,CASSAGQGVSPLHF
12,TRBJ2-7,once,.,TRBV6-5,TGTGCCAGCAGGTCCCGGGTCTACGAGCAGTACTTC,CASRSRVYEQYF
12,TRBJ2-7,.,TRBD2,TRBV5-1,TGCGCCAGCAGCTTGGGCGGGGGCGAGCAGTACTTC,CASSLGGGEQYF
15,TRBJ2-1,.,TRBD2,TRBV7-9,TGTGCCAGCAGCTTGGCGGGAGGGAGGTACAATGAGCAGTTCTTC,CASSLAGGRYNEQFF
18,TRBJ2-2,.,.,TRBV4-1,TGCGCCAGCAGCCTCTCGAGGGACTGGACGGCAAACACCGGGGAGCTGTTTTTT,CASSLSRDWTANTGELFF
17,TRBJ2-6,.,.,TRBV14,TGTGCCAGCAGCCAAGATCCTCTGAGCTCTGGGGCCAACGTCCTGACTTTC,CASSQDPLSSGANVLTF
18,TRBJ2-1,few,TRBD2,TRBV7-9,TGTGCCAGCAGCTCCGAGAGAAAACTAGCGGGGGTTAACAATGAGCAGTTCTTC,CASSSERKLAGVNNEQFF
15,TRBJ2-1,.,TRBD2,TRBV7-9,TGTGCCAGCAGCCGGATTAGCGGGGGGCACAATGAGCAGTTCTTC,CASSRISGGHNEQFF